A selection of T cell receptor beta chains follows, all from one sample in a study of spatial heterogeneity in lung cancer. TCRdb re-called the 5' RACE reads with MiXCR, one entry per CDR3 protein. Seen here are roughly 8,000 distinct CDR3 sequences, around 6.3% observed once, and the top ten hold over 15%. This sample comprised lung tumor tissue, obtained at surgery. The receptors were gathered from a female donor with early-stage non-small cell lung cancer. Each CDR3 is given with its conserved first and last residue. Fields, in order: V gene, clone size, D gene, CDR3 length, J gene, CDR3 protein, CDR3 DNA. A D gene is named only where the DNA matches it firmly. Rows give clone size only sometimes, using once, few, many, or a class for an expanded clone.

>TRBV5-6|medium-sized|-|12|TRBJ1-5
CASSSADQPQHF
TGTGCCAGCAGCTCTGCCGATCAGCCCCAGCATTTT
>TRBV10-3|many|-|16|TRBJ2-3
CAISESKTGRTDTQYF
TGTGCCATCAGTGAGTCGAAAACCGGACGTACAGATACGCAGTATTTT
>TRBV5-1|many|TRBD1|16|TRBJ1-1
CASSSGQGDMNTEAFF
TGCGCCAGCAGCTCCGGACAGGGCGACATGAACACTGAAGCTTTCTTT
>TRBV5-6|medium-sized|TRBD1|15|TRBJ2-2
CASSFKDRRTGELFF
TGTGCCAGCAGCTTCAAGGACAGGAGGACCGGGGAGCTGTTTTTT
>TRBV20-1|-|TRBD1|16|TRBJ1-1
CSARDHRAGQGFEAFF
TGCAGTGCTAGAGATCATCGGGCGGGACAGGGGTTCGAAGCTTTCTTT
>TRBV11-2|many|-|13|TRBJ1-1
CASSLTLNTEAFF
TGTGCCAGCAGCTTGACCCTGAACACTGAAGCTTTCTTT
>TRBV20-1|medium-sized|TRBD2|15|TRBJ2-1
CSARDRISGVNEQFF
TGCAGTGCTAGAGATCGGATTAGCGGGGTAAATGAGCAGTTCTTC
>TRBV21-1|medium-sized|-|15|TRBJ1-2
CASSPLWGTLYGYTF
TGTGCCAGCAGCCCCCTTTGGGGGACACTCTATGGCTACACCTTC
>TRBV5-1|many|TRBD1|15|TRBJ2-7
CASSLGDRVLGEQYF
TGCGCCAGCAGCTTGGGTGACAGGGTGCTGGGCGAGCAGTACTTC
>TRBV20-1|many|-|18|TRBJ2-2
CSARDLLSRAGVDGELFF
TGCAGTGCTAGAGATCTCCTTAGTAGGGCAGGGGTCGACGGGGAGCTGTTTTTT
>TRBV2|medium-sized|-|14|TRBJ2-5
CASRPGRTQETQYF
TGTGCCAGCAGACCGGGGAGAACCCAAGAGACCCAGTACTTC
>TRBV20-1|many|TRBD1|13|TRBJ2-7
CSARQGAVDEQYF
TGCAGTGCCCGTCAGGGGGCTGTCGACGAGCAGTACTTC
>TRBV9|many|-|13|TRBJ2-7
CASSARPGYEQYF
TGTGCCAGCAGCGCGAGACCTGGGTACGAGCAGTACTTC
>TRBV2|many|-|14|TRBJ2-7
CASEEGNSHYEQYF
TGTGCTTCAGAGGAGGGGAACAGTCACTACGAGCAGTACTTC
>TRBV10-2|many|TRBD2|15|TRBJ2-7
CASGEGLAGSYEQYF
TGCGCCAGCGGCGAAGGACTAGCTGGGAGCTACGAGCAGTACTTC
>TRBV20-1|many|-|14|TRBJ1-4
CSARDGRTNEKLFF
TGCAGTGCTAGAGATGGCCGGACTAATGAAAAACTGTTTTTT
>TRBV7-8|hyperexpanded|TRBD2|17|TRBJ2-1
CASSPKWGGSSYNEQFF
TGTGCCAGCAGCCCAAAGTGGGGGGGGAGCTCCTACAATGAGCAGTTCTTC
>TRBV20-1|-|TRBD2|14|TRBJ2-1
CSARGLAVYNEQFF
TGCAGTGCTAGAGGACTAGCGGTATACAATGAGCAGTTCTTC